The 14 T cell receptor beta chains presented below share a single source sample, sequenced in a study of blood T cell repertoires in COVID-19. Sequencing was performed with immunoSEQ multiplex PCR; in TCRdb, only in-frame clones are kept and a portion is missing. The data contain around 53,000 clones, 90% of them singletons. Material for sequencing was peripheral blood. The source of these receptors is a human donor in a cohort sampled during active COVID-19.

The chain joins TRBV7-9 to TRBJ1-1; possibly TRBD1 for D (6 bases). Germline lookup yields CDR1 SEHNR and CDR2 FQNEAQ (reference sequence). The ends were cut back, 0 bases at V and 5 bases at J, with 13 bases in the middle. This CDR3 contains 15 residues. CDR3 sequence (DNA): TGTGCCAGCAGCTTAGCGCAGGGGTCGGGAACTGAAGCTTTCTTT. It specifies CASSLAQGSGTEAFF. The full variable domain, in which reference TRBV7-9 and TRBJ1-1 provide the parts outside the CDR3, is DTGVSQNPRHKITKRGQNVTFRCDPISEHNRLYWYRQTLGQGPEFLTYFQNEAQLEKSRLLSDRFSAERPKGSFSTLEIQRTEQGDSAMYLCASSLAQGSGTEAFFGQGTRLTVV.

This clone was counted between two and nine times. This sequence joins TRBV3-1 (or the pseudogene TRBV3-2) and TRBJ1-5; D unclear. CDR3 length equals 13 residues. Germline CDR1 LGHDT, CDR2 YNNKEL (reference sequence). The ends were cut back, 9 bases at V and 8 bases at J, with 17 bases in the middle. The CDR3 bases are TGTGCCAGGCCGGAGGGAGGGTGTAAGCCCCAGCATTTT. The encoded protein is CARPEGGCKPQHF.

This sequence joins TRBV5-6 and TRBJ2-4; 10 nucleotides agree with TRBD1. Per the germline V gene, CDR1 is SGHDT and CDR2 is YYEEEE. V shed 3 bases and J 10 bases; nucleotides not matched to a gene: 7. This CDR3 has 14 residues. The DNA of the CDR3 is TGTGCCAGCAGCTCACCGGGACAGGGGTCAATTCAGTACTTC. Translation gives CASSSPGQGSIQYF.

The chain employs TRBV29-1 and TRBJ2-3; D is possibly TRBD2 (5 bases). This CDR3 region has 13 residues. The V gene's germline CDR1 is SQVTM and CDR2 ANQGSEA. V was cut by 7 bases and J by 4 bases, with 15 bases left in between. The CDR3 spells CSGARGRADTQYF. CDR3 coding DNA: TGCAGCGGGGCTCGGGGAAGGGCAGATACGCAGTATTTT.

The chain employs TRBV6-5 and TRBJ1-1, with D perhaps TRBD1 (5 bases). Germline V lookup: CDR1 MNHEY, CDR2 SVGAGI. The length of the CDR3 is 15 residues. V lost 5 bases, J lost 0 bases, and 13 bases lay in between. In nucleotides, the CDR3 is TGTGCCAGCAGTCTCCAGGGTTCCTTGAACACTGAAGCTTTCTTT. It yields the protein CASSLQGSLNTEAFF.

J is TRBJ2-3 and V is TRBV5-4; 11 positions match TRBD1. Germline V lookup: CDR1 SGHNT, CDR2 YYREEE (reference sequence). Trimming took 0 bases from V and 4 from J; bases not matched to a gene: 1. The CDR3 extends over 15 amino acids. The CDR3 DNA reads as TGTGCCAGCAGCTTGGGGGGACAGGGGGCAGATACGCAGTATTTT. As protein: CASSLGGQGADTQYF. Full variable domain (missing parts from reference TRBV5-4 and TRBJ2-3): ETGVTQSPTHLIKTRGQQVTLRCSSQSGHNTVSWYQQALGQGPQFIFQYYREEENGRGNFPPRFSGLQFPNYSSELNVNALELDDSALYLCASSLGGQGADTQYFGPGTRLTVL.

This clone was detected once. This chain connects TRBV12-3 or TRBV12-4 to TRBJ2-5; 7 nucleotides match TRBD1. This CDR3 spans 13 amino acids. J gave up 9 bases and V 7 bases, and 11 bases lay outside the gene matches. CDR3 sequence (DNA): TGTGCCAGCACCCCATACGACCAGGGGGCCCAGTACTTC. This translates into CASTPYDQGAQYF.

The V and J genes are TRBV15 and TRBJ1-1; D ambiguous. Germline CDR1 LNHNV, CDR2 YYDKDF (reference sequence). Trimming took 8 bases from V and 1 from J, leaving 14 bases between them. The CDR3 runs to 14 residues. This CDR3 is CATAEGLPNTEAFF. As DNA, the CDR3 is TGTGCCACCGCCGAGGGCCTACCGAACACTGAAGCTTTCTTT.

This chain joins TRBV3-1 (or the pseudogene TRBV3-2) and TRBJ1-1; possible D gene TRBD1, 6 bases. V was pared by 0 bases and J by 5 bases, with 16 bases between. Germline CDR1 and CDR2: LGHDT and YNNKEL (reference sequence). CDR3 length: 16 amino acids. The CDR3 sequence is CASSQEDRHPGTEAFF. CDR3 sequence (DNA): TGTGCCAGCAGCCAAGAGGACAGACACCCGGGGACTGAAGCTTTCTTT.

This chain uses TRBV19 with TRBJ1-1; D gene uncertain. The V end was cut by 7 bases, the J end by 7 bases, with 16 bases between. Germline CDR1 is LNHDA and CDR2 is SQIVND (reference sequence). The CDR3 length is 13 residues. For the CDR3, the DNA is TGTGCCAGTACTCTAGGAGGGCGGGGTGAAGCTTTCTTT. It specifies CASTLGGRGEAFF.

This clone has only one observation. The CDR3 DNA reads as TGTGCCAGCAGCTCACGAGGACAGGGAACTACTAATGAAAAACTGTTTTTT. Its protein product is CASSSRGQGTTNEKLFF. The J gene is TRBJ1-4, the V gene TRBV7-2, with 8 bases aligning to TRBD1. V dropped 4 bases and J dropped 2; count of bases not matched to a gene: 9. This CDR3 is built from 17 residues. CDR1 is SGHTA and CDR2 is FQGNSA in the germline V gene. Using reference TRBV7-2 and TRBJ1-4 for the parts outside the CDR3, the full variable domain is GAGVSQSPSNKVTEKGKDVELRCDPISGHTALYWYRQSLGQGLEFLIYFQGNSAPDKSGLPSDRFSAERTGGSVSTLTIQRTQQEDSAVYLCASSSRGQGTTNEKLFFGSGTQLSVL.

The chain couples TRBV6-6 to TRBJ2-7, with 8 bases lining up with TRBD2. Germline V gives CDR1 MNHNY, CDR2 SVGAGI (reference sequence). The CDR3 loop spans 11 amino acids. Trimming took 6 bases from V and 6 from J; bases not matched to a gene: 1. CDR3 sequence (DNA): TGTGCCAGCAGGGCGGGGGGCGAGCAGTACTTC. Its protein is CASRAGGEQYF.

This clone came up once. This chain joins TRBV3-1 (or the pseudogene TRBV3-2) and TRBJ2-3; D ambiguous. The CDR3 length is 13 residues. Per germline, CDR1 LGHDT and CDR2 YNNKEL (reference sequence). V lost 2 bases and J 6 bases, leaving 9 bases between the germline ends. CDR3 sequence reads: CASSQSSEDTQYF. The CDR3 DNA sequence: TGTGCCAGCAGCCAATCCTCGGAGGATACGCAGTATTTT.

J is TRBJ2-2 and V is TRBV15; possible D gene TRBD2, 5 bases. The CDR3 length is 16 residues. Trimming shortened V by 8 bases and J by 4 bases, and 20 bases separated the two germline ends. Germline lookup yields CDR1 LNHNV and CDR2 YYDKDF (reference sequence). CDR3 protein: CATGFVWGVSTGELFF. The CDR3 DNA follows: TGTGCCACCGGGTTTGTGTGGGGAGTAAGCACCGGGGAGCTGTTTTTT. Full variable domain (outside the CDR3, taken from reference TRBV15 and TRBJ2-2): DAMVIQNPRYQVTQFGKPVTLSCSQTLNHNVMYWYQQKSSQAPKLLFHYYDKDFNNEADTPDNFQSRRPNTSFCFLDIRSPGLGDTAMYLCATGFVWGVSTGELFFGEGSRLTVL.